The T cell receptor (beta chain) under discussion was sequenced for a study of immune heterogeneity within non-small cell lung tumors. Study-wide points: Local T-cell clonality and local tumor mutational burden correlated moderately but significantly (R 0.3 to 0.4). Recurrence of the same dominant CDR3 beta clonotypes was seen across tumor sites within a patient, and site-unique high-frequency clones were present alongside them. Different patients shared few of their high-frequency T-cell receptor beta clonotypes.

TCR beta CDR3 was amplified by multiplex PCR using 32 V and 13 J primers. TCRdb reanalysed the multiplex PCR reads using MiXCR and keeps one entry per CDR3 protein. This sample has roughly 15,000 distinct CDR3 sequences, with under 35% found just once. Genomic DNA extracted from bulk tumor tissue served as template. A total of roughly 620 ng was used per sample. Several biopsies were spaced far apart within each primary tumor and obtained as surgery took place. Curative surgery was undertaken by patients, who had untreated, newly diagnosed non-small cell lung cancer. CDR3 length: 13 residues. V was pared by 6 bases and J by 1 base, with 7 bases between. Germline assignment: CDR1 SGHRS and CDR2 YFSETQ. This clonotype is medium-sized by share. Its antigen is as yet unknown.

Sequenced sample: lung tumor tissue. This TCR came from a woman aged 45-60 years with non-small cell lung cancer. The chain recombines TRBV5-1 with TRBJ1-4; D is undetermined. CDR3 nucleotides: TGCGCCAGCACGGGCGGAACTAATGAAAAACTGTTTTTT. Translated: CASTGGTNEKLFF.